Below, 8 T cell receptor beta chains from the same sample are listed, as sequenced in a study of T cell responses to AZD1222 COVID-19 vaccine. Sequencing used immunoSEQ multiplex PCR; TCRdb keeps in-frame clones, though not all of them. The data show tens of thousands of clones, with over 75% seen just once and approximately 26% held by the top ten. The sequencing here drew on peripheral blood, taken 28 days after the second AZD1222 dose. These receptors originate from an adult who received the AZD1222 COVID-19 vaccine.

The chain has TRBV7-8 and TRBJ2-5; D unresolved. Trimming left V 10 bases short and J 4 bases short, with 10 bases between. The length of the CDR3 is 11 residues. Germline V gene lookup returns CDR1 SGHVS and CDR2 FQNEAQ. The CDR3 DNA reads as TGTGCCACCAACTTTGGAGAGACCCAGTACTTC. Amino acids: CATNFGETQYF.

The sample holds one count of this clone. This chain uses TRBV5-4 with TRBJ2-4, with TRBD1 matching 9 bases. The CDR3 is 15 residues long. V trimming: 4 bases; J trimming: 8 bases; junction bases outside the gene matches: 10. Germline V gene lookup returns CDR1 SGHNT and CDR2 YYREEE (reference sequence). Here the CDR3 reads CASSNDRGSVDIQYF. The CDR3 bases are TGTGCCAGCAGCAATGACAGGGGGAGTGTTGACATTCAGTACTTC.

V is TRBV30 and J is TRBJ2-2; 11 nucleotides line up with TRBD1. The CDR3 totals 14 residues. Looked up from germline, CDR1 is GTSNPN and CDR2 is SVGIG (reference sequence). Trimming took 2 bases from V and 6 from J; bases not matched to a gene: 2. The CDR3 region is CAWSPGQGAGELFF. As DNA, the CDR3 is TGTGCCTGGAGTCCGGGACAGGGGGCCGGGGAGCTGTTTTTT.

The gene calls are TRBV9 and TRBJ2-1; D is unclear. The V end lost 2 bases, the J end lost 7 bases, and 4 bases lay between the germline ends. Germline CDR1 SGDLS, CDR2 YYNGEE. The CDR3 covers 11 residues. The CDR3 DNA reads TGTGCCAGCAGCGTTCAAAATGAGCAGTTCTTC. It is translated as CASSVQNEQFF.

This clone was picked up a small number of times. The CDR3 is CATSDSYYYEQYF. The CDR3 DNA reads as TGTGCCACCAGTGATTCTTATTACTACGAGCAGTACTTC. V is TRBV24-1 and J is TRBJ2-7; no definite D call. This CDR3 has 13 residues. Looked up from germline, CDR1 is KGHDR and CDR2 is SFDVKD. V lost 2 bases and J lost 3, with 7 bases in between.

The CDR3 sequence: CASSLGGTQPYEQYF. CDR3 coding DNA: TGTGCCAGCAGCTTGGGAGGGACCCAGCCCTACGAGCAGTACTTC. J is TRBJ2-7 and V is TRBV5-4; D may match TRBD1 or TRBD2 (5 bases each). Germline CDR1 is SGHNT and CDR2 is YYREEE (reference sequence). Trimming removed 0 bases at V and 2 bases at J, with 12 bases between. The CDR3 loop spans 15 amino acids.

The chain links TRBV30 to TRBJ1-1; TRBD1 matches 10 bases. Germline V gene data show CDR1 as GTSNPN and CDR2 as SVGIG (reference sequence). J lost 5 bases, V lost 2 bases, and 5 bases had no gene match. This CDR3 is built from 14 residues. The CDR3 region has the DNA TGTGCCTGGAGTTCGGGACAGGGGCGAACTGAAGCTTTCTTT. This codes for CAWSSGQGRTEAFF.

The chain couples TRBV5-6 to TRBJ2-7; D unresolved. The germline V gene encodes CDR1 SGHDT and CDR2 YYEEEE. The V end was cut by 6 bases, the J end by 0 bases, with 13 bases between. The CDR3 covers 14 residues. The CDR3 DNA follows: TGTGCCAGCAAGAAAGGACCGAGCTCCTACGAGCAGTACTTC. It yields the protein CASKKGPSSYEQYF.